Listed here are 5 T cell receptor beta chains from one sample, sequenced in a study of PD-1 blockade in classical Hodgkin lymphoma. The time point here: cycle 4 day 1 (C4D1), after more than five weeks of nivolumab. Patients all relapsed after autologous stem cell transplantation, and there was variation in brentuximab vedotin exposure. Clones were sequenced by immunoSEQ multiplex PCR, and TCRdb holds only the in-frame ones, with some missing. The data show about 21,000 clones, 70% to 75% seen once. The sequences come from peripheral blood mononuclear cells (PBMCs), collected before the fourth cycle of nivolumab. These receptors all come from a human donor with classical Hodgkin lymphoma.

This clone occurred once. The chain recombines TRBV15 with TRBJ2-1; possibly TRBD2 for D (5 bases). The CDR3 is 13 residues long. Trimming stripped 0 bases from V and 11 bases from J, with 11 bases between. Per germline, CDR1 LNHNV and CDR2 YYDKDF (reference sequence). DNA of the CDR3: TGTGCCACCAGCAGAGATGTAGCGAATCAGCAGTTCTTC. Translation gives CATSRDVANQQFF.

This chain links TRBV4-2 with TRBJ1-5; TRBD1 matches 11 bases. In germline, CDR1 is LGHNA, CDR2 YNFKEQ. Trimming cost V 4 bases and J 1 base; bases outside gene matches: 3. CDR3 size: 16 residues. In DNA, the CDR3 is TGTGCCAGCAGCCCCCGGGACAGGGGGAGCAATCAGCCCCAGCATTTT. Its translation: CASSPRDRGSNQPQHF.

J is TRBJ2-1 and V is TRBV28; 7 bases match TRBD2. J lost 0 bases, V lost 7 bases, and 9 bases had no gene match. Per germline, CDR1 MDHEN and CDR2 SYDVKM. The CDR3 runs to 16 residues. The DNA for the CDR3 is TGTGCCAGCACCTCGGGAGGAGCGGGCTCCTACAATGAGCAGTTCTTC. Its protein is CASTSGGAGSYNEQFF.

Here the CDR3 reads CASSIDPSGRSYEQYF. DNA for the CDR3: TGTGCCAGTAGTATAGACCCTAGCGGGAGGTCCTACGAGCAGTACTTC. The chain uses TRBV19 and TRBJ2-7; 11 nucleotides agree with TRBD2. Germline CDR1 is LNHDA and CDR2 is SQIVND (reference sequence). The CDR3 has 16 amino acids. With V trimmed by 0 bases and J by 1 base, 2 bases remained unmatched. The full variable domain, its missing parts supplied by reference TRBV19 and TRBJ2-7, is DGGITQSPKYLFRKEGQNVTLSCEQNLNHDAMYWYRQDPGQGLRLIYYSQIVNDFQKGDIAEGYSVSREKKESFPLTVTSAQKNPTAFYLCASSIDPSGRSYEQYFGPGTRLTVT.

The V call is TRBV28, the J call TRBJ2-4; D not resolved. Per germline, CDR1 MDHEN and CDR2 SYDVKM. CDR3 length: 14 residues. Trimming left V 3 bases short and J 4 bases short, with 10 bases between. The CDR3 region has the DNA TGTGCCAGCAGTTTCGGAGACTCAAAAAACATTCAGTACTTC. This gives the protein CASSFGDSKNIQYF.